The 7 T cell receptor beta chains listed next were all sequenced from one sample in a study of cytomegalovirus exposure and HLA in healthy donors. It was with 60 Vbeta and 13 Jbeta primers that the PCR ran. Repertoires were generated with immunoSEQ multiplex PCR, while TCRdb's copy carries only in-frame clones and drops some. Of about 160,000 clones in the sample, around 80% are singletons; the top ten hold approximately 1.5%. The source material was PBMCs. Source of these receptors: a girl aged 10 to 17 in good health and CMV-seropositive.

The rearrangement uses TRBV9 and TRBJ2-3; 7 bases agree with TRBD2. The ends lost 6 bases at V and 6 bases at J; junction bases unmatched: 13. Germline V gives CDR1 SGDLS, CDR2 YYNGEE. The CDR3 extends over 15 amino acids. CDR3 sequence reads: CASTTSTGAGDTQYF. DNA for the CDR3: TGTGCCAGCACCACCTCAACGGGAGCGGGGGATACGCAGTATTTT.

The chain uses TRBV27 and TRBJ2-1, with D maybe TRBD2 (5 bases). The CDR3 has 16 amino acids. V was cut by 6 bases and J by 0 bases, with 15 bases left in between. Germline values: CDR1 MNHEY, CDR2 SMNVEV (reference sequence). CDR3 nucleotide sequence: TGTGCCAGCAGCCCCTCAGGAGCGGTCTCCTACAATGAGCAGTTCTTC. Amino acid sequence: CASSPSGAVSYNEQFF.

The chain combines TRBV19 with TRBJ2-7; 13 positions match TRBD2. The CDR3 extends over 15 amino acids. Trimming took 3 bases from V and 5 from J; bases not matched to a gene: 4. CDR1 and CDR2 (germline): LNHDA, SQIVND (reference sequence). CDR3: CASSITGLAGNEQYF. DNA for the CDR3: TGTGCCAGTAGTATTACGGGACTAGCGGGAAACGAGCAGTACTTC.

This clone was seen a handful of times. The gene calls are TRBV7-9 and TRBJ1-5; 9 bases match TRBD1. Per germline, CDR1 SEHNR and CDR2 FQNEAQ (reference sequence). The CDR3 length is 17 residues. J gave up 2 bases and V 1 base, and 6 bases lay outside the gene matches. The CDR3 loop is CASSLGTGVEGNQPQHF. CDR3 in DNA: TGTGCCAGCAGCTTAGGGACAGGGGTTGAGGGCAATCAGCCCCAGCATTTT.

CDR3 protein: CASSEELSRAKNIQYF. The CDR3 bases are TGTGCCAGCAGTGAAGAACTTAGCCGAGCCAAAAACATTCAGTACTTC. V and J are TRBV6-1 and TRBJ2-4; D is unresolved. CDR1 and CDR2 from the germline V gene are MNHNS and SASEGT. V was pared by 1 base and J by 0 bases, with 10 bases between. The CDR3 runs 16 residues.

Only a few counts were recorded for this clone. The chain links TRBV30 to TRBJ1-2; maybe TRBD1 (5 bases). Trimming removed 5 bases at V and 0 bases at J, with 13 bases between. This CDR3 has 14 amino acids. From germline, CDR1 is GTSNPN and CDR2 SVGIG (reference sequence). This CDR3 is CAWGPMTANYGYTF. The CDR3 DNA sequence: TGTGCCTGGGGACCCATGACAGCTAACTATGGCTACACCTTC.

This clone has just a few counts. The V gene is TRBV5-1, the J gene TRBJ1-1; the D is unclear. Trimming removed 4 bases at V and 3 bases at J, with 16 bases between. Per the germline V gene, CDR1 is SGHRS and CDR2 is YFSETQ. The length of the CDR3 is 15 residues. The CDR3 DNA reads TGCGCCAGCAGCCGGCAACCGGCGGGAGACACTGAAGCTTTCTTT. Protein product: CASSRQPAGDTEAFF.